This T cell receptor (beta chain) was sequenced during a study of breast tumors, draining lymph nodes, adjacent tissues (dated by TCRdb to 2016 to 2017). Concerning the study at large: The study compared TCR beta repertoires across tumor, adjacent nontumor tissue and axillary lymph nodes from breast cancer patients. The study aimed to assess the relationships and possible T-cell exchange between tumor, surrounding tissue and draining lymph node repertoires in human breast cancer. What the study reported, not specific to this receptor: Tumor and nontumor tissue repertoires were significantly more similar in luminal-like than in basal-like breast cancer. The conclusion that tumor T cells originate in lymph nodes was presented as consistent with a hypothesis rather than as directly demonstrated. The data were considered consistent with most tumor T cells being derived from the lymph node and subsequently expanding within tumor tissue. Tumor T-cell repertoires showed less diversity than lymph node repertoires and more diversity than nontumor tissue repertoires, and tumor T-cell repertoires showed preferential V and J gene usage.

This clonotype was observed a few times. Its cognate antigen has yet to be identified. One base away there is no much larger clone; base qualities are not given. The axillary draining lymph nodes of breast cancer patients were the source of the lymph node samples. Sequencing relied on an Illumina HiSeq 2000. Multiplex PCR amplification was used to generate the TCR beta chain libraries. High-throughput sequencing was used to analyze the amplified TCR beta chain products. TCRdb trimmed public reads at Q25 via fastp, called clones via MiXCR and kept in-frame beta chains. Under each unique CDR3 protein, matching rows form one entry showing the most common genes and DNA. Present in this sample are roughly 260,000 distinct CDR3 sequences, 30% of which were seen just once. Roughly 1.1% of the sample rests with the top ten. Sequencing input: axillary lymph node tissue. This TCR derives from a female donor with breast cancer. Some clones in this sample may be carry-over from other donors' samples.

The DNA is TGTGCCAGCAGCTTAGGGCCAACAGGGGGCGCGTTTCCGTCTGAGTTCTTC. Protein translation: CASSLGPTGGAFPSEFF. Here the chain combines TRBV5-6 and TRBJ2-1; 9 middle bases align to TRBD1. The CDR3 measures 17 amino acids from cysteine to phenylalanine. Left in the record is the CDR3 DNA by itself, 51 bases read in frame from the first base. CDR1 SGHDT and CDR2 YYEEEE are derived from the germline V gene. Trimming removed 2 bases from V and 14 bases from J; the gene matches leave 20 bases unexplained.